This TCR beta chain was obtained from a study of blood T cell repertoires in COVID-19. Study information: Researchers got acute and convalescent COVID-19 samples from the United States, Italy and Spain. PBMCs, B-cell-depleted T cells, or T cells provided the cDNA or gDNA that made up the material.

Authors' data handling: By means of reference gene primer amplification, nucleated cell counts were estimated. Using immunoSEQ multiplex PCR, the repertoire was profiled, and TCRdb retains in-frame clones only, with some absent. That table supplies the V and J calls and clone size; D and trimming were determined from the DNA. The sample lists tens of thousands of clones, more than 75% occurring once. With V trimmed by 3 bases and J by 11 bases, 18 bases remained unmatched. The CDR3 length is 16 residues. Germline CDR1 MRHNA, CDR2 SNTAGT. V is TRBV6-4 and J is TRBJ1-2; the match to TRBD1 covers 7 bases. The origin of this receptor is a human donor in a cohort sampled during active COVID-19. The specimen was peripheral blood. CDR3 amino acids: CASSDPNAILGGSYTF. The DNA of the CDR3 is TGTGCCAGCAGTGATCCGAATGCAATTCTAGGGGGCTCTTACACCTTC.